The 6 T cell receptor beta chains reported below all come from one sample, sequenced in a study of glioma-infiltrating T cells after dendritic cell vaccination. Regarding time point: after dendritic cell vaccination, including at tumor progression/relapse. Sequenced by immunoSEQ multiplex PCR; TCRdb stores in-frame clones only, minus some. Seen here are approximately 99,000 clones, about 85% observed once, and the top ten hold approximately 5.5%. The sample was blood, taken after dendritic cell vaccination. The source of these receptors is a human donor with glioblastoma.

The chain has TRBV6-6 and TRBJ2-2; maybe TRBD2 (6 bases). Germline V CDR1 and CDR2: MNHNY, SVGAGI (reference sequence). V was cut by 9 bases and J by 3 bases, with 8 bases left in between. CDR3 size: 12 residues. The DNA of the CDR3 is TGTGCCAGTCGGGAGTACACCGGGGAGCTGTTTTTT. Amino acids: CASREYTGELFF.

The J gene is TRBJ1-2, the V gene TRBV9; D call uncertain. V lost 4 bases and J 4 bases, leaving 8 bases between the germline ends. Germline assignment: CDR1 SGDLS and CDR2 YYNGEE. The CDR3 covers 12 residues. CDR3 in amino acids: CASSPLSYGYTF. CDR3 DNA sequence: TGTGCCAGCAGCCCCCTGTCCTATGGCTACACCTTC.

The genes are TRBV2 and TRBJ2-5, with 7 bases fitting TRBD1. This CDR3 contains 13 residues. V gave up 8 bases and J gave up 7 bases; unmatched junction bases: 10. Looked up from germline, CDR1 is SNHLY and CDR2 is FYNNEI. The DNA of the CDR3 is TGTGCCAGCGGCCGGGACAGCGGTGGGACCCAGTACTTC. It specifies CASGRDSGGTQYF.

J is TRBJ2-3 and V is TRBV5-1; TRBD2 might be the D (5 bases). This CDR3 comprises 15 residues. Germline V gene sequence: CDR1 SGHRS, CDR2 YFSETQ. Trimming took off 1 base at V and 6 bases at J, with 15 bases between the two ends. The CDR3 coding sequence is TGCGCCAGCAGCTTGAGTGACTACGGCGTGGATACGCAGTATTTT. It yields the protein CASSLSDYGVDTQYF.

This chain uses TRBV19 with TRBJ2-3; D not resolved. V was trimmed by 3 bases and J by 5 bases, leaving 15 bases between them. Germline-derived CDR1 and CDR2 are LNHDA and SQIVND (reference sequence). The CDR3 has 15 residues. DNA for the CDR3: TGTGCCAGTAGTATTCGTCTCGGGTTGCAAGATACGCAGTATTTT. Amino acid sequence: CASSIRLGLQDTQYF.

The V call is TRBV7-9, the J call TRBJ2-7, with D possibly matching TRBD1 (5 bases). This CDR3 has 15 amino acids. The V gene lost 5 bases and the J gene lost 0 bases, with 14 bases spanning the gap. Per the germline V gene, CDR1 is SEHNR and CDR2 is FQNEAQ (reference sequence). CDR3 in DNA: TGTGCCAGCAGCCCAGGGTCCAGGAGCTCCTACGAGCAGTACTTC. It specifies CASSPGSRSSYEQYF.